Shown below are 29 T cell receptor beta chains from a single sample sequenced in a study of T cells expressing NK-cell markers. TCRdb derives one entry per CDR3 protein from the 5' RACE reads, leaving out DNA. In all, the sample yields about 550,000 distinct CDR3 sequences. Sequencing was carried out using blood T cells: a sorted CD56 or NKG2C T cell subset, CD4+ or CD8+ T cells, or bulk PBMC T cells (not recorded which). These receptors came from a man younger than 35 in good health.

The chain couples TRBV7-8 to TRBJ2-4. CDR3 length equals 14 residues. The germline CDR1 and CDR2 sequences are SGHVS and FQNEAQ. The chain's CDR3 is CASSPRLEKNIQYF.

The chain carries TRBV5-6 and TRBJ2-5; with no DNA, the TCRdb D assignment of TRBD1 cannot be verified. This CDR3 is built from 17 residues. Germline assignment: CDR1 SGHDT and CDR2 YYEEEE. This CDR3 is CASSFVSRVPSQETQYF.

V is TRBV28 and J is TRBJ2-2; TCRdb gives TRBD2 as the D gene, but with no DNA this cannot be confirmed. The V gene's germline CDR1 is MDHEN and CDR2 SYDVKM. This CDR3 region has 15 residues. CDR3 sequence: CAIQTIWRGTGELFF. The entire variable domain, with the rest obtained from reference TRBV28 and TRBJ2-2, is as follows: DVKVTQSSRYLVKRTGEKVFLECVQDMDHENMFWYRQDPGLGLRLIYFSYDVKMKEKGDIPEGYSVSREKKERFSLILESASTNQTSMYLCAIQTIWRGTGELFFGEGSRLTVL.

This chain links TRBV9 with TRBJ1-2; TCRdb's assignment of TRBD1 cannot be checked, as there is no DNA. The CDR3 spans 16 residues. CDR1 is SGDLS and CDR2 is YYNGEE in the germline V gene. CDR3 in amino acids: CASSVGVGQGAQGYTF.

The chain carries TRBV7-3 and TRBJ2-3; checking the TCRdb D call of TRBD1 is not possible without DNA. The CDR3 is 15 amino acids. Per germline, CDR1 SGHTA and CDR2 FQGTGA. The CDR3 reads CASSLMPGYTDTQYF.

The chain combines TRBV20-1 with TRBJ1-1. Germline V lookup: CDR1 DFQATT, CDR2 SNEGSKA (reference sequence). CDR3 size: 14 residues. The CDR3 region is CSARNSIVGTEAFF.

The rearrangement joins TRBV4-3 to TRBJ1-1; the TCRdb call, TRBD1, lacks DNA for checking. The CDR3 is 13 amino acids. CDR1 is LGHNA and CDR2 is YSLEER in the germline V gene. The CDR3 sequence is CASSQDSDSEAFF.

The rearrangement uses TRBV28 and TRBJ2-3; lacking DNA, the TRBD2 call made by TCRdb goes unchecked. The CDR3 runs to 17 residues. CDR1 is MDHEN and CDR2 is SYDVKM in the germline V gene. This CDR3 is CASSSLRLAGSTDTQYF.

J is TRBJ1-1 and V is TRBV7-9. This CDR3 is built from 14 residues. The germline V gene encodes CDR1 SEHNR and CDR2 FQNEAQ (reference sequence). The CDR3 loop reads CASSLPRMDTEAFF.

The rearrangement links TRBV15 to TRBJ2-7; there is no DNA to check the TCRdb D call of TRBD1. The CDR3 runs to 16 residues. CDR1 is LNHNV, CDR2 YYDKDF, per germline (reference sequence). Here the CDR3 reads CATSSDRDRGPYEQYF.

The chain employs TRBV4-1 and TRBJ2-3. The CDR3 is 14 amino acids. CDR1 and CDR2 from the germline V gene are MGHRA and YSYEKL. CDR3 in amino acids: CASSPELHGNTQYF.

The chain links TRBV12-3 or TRBV12-4 to TRBJ2-1. The CDR3 is 12 amino acids. The CDR3 region is CASSSNNNEQFF.

The gene calls are TRBV6-4 and TRBJ2-1; TCRdb designates TRBD2, a call that cannot be tested without DNA. This CDR3 spans 13 amino acids. The germline CDR1 and CDR2 sequences are MRHNA and SNTAGT. The CDR3 loop is CASSPSGGNEQFF.

The V call is TRBV5-4, the J call TRBJ2-3; the D call of TRBD2 rests on TCRdb alone, since no DNA is present to check it. This CDR3 comprises 16 residues. CDR1 and CDR2 from the germline V gene are SGHNT and YYREEE (reference sequence). CDR3 residues: CASSTLATRGADTQYF.

The J gene is TRBJ1-4, the V gene TRBV12-3 or TRBV12-4; TCRdb picks TRBD1, but there is no DNA to check that call. This CDR3 comprises 16 residues. This CDR3 reads CASSRKRTGGDEKLFF.

The J gene is TRBJ2-1, the V gene TRBV20-1. The CDR3 extends over 14 amino acids. Per the germline V gene, CDR1 is DFQATT and CDR2 is SNEGSKA (reference sequence). The CDR3 region is CSARDLGASNEQFF.

J is TRBJ2-4 and V is TRBV6-2 or TRBV6-3; no DNA is available, so the TRBD1 call from TCRdb remains unchecked. Germline V gene data show CDR1 as MNHEY and CDR2 as SVGEGT. CDR3 length equals 16 residues. The CDR3 loop reads CASSYPPDRVWDIQYF.

The chain joins TRBV15 to TRBJ1-2; TCRdb lists TRBD1, though no DNA is available to test this call. The length of the CDR3 is 13 residues. Germline V gene data show CDR1 as LNHNV and CDR2 as YYDKDF (reference sequence). CDR3: CATSRVGAGGYTF.

The chain carries TRBV12-5 and TRBJ2-3. Germline V gene sequence: CDR1 LGHNT, CDR2 FRNRAP. The CDR3 has 14 amino acids. CDR3 residues: CASGLRLAGDTQYF.

The CDR3 spells CASSRGGDGYNEQFF. The chain is built from TRBV5-1 and TRBJ2-1; the TRBD1 assignment by TCRdb is unverifiable without DNA. Germline CDR1 SGHRS, CDR2 YFSETQ. The CDR3 is 15 residues long.

The V gene is TRBV20-1, the J gene TRBJ2-5; the D gene TCRdb calls, TRBD2, cannot be checked with no DNA. Germline-derived CDR1 and CDR2 are DFQATT and SNEGSKA (reference sequence). This CDR3 region has 16 residues. CDR3 loop: CSAKGLAATPQETQYF.

The chain recombines TRBV7-3 with TRBJ2-1; lacking DNA, the TRBD2 call made by TCRdb goes unchecked. Germline V gene lookup returns CDR1 SGHTA and CDR2 FQGTGA. The length of the CDR3 is 16 residues. The CDR3 loop is CASSLTRLAGNNEQFF.

The V gene is TRBV18, the J gene TRBJ2-3. Germline lookup yields CDR1 KGHSH and CDR2 LQKENI. The CDR3 is 15 residues long. The CDR3 is CASSPLAGVSDTQYF. The full variable domain, its missing parts supplied by reference TRBV18 and TRBJ2-3, is NAGVMQNPRHLVRRRGQEARLRCSPMKGHSHVYWYRQLPEEGLKFMVYLQKENIIDESGMPKERFSAEFPKEGPSILRIQQVVRGDSAAYFCASSPLAGVSDTQYFGPGTRLTVL.

This sequence joins TRBV28 and TRBJ2-1; TCRdb gives TRBD2 as the D gene, but with no DNA this cannot be confirmed. The length of the CDR3 is 18 residues. Germline CDR1 and CDR2: MDHEN and SYDVKM. CDR3 sequence: CASTIGLAGGPGGSEQFF.

This chain joins TRBV29-1 and TRBJ2-2. The germline CDR1 and CDR2 sequences are SQVTM and ANQGSEA. The CDR3 runs 11 residues. CDR3 residues: CSVGNTGELFF.

The V call is TRBV3-1, the J call TRBJ2-3; TCRdb's D call, TRBD2, is unchecked because there is no DNA. Germline V CDR1 and CDR2: LGHDT, YNNKEL (reference sequence). There are 15 residues in the CDR3. CDR3 loop: CASSPLPDSTDTQYF.

The gene calls are TRBV4-3 and TRBJ2-1; TCRdb designates TRBD2, a call that cannot be tested without DNA. The CDR3 totals 17 residues. Germline CDR1 reads LGHNA; CDR2 reads YSLEER. This CDR3 reads CASSQDIGASGDNEQFF.

This sequence joins TRBV10-3 and TRBJ2-5; TCRdb's D call of TRBD2 is untestable without DNA. Germline CDR1 reads ENHRY; CDR2 reads SYGVKD. This CDR3 has 13 amino acids. CDR3 in amino acids: CAIRRETGETQYF.

V usage is TRBV6-2 or TRBV6-3 and J usage is TRBJ1-6. Germline values: CDR1 MNHEY, CDR2 SVGEGT. This CDR3 is 14 amino acids long. This chain's CDR3 is CASSPTGWSSPLHF.